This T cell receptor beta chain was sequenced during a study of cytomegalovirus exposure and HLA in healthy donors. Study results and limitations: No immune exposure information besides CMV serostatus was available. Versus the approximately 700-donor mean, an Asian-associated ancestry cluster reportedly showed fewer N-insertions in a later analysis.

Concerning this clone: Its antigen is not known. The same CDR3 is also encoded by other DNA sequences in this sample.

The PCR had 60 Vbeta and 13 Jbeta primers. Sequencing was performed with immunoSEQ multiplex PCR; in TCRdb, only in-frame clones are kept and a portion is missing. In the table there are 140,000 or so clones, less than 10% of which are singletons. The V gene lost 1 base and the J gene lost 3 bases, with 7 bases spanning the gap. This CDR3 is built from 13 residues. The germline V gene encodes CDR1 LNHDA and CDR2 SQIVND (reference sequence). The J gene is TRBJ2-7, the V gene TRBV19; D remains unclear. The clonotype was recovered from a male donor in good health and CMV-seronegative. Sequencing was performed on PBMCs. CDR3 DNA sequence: TGTGCCAGTAGTATAGTCCCAGGCTACGAGCAGTACTTC. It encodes CASSIVPGYEQYF.